This T cell receptor (beta chain) emerged from a study of T cells in Graves' hyperthyroidism and ophthalmopathy. Study details: Before any treatment, at initial diagnosis, peripheral blood was collected. Study findings and constraints: Median prediction lead before ophthalmopathy onset was about 6.5 months with the model. Most thyroid clonotypes with frequency above 0.001 were detected in blood.

This clonotype was counted many times. The target antigen is unknown. TCR beta CDR3 regions were amplified from RNA transcripts. TCR CDR3 regions were first amplified by RT-PCR with HTBI primers. In TCRdb, the multiplex PCR reads were re-called with MiXCR into one record per CDR3 protein. The sample yields about 840,000 distinct CDR3 sequences, over 35% seen once. The source of the PBMCs was 10 ml of fresh peripheral blood. Sequenced material: blood. The source is a man between 18 and 29 years old with Graves' hyperthyroidism.

The CDR3 is CATPLVGQVNNQPQHF. DNA for the CDR3: TGTGCCACTCCCCTGGTTGGACAGGTGAACAATCAGCCCCAGCATTTT. J is TRBJ1-5 and V is TRBV24-1, with 7 bases that match TRBD1. V was pared by 10 bases and J by 3 bases, with 14 bases of the junction left unmatched. Germline V lookup: CDR1 KGHDR, CDR2 SFDVKD. The CDR3 is 16 amino acids.